The clone carrying this T cell receptor (beta chain) was seen only a few times. Its antigen remains unidentified. TCRdb's copy holds only in-frame clones and misses some; the assay was immunoSEQ multiplex PCR. The data show 75,000 to 100,000 clones, 90% seen once. V lost 3 bases and J lost 4; bases outside the gene matches: 7. The CDR3 sequence is 17 residues long. Germline V lookup: CDR1 MGHRA, CDR2 YSYEKL. The sample belongs to a study of T cell responses to AZD1222 COVID-19 vaccine. Points from the study as a whole: Unmutated regions of variants are reportedly targeted by nearly half of spike-specific TCRs. A rise in Spike-specific TCR breadth and depth followed two AZD1222 doses. Mostly white British, mostly female donors; authors suggested clonal diversity may be underestimated. It was only a handful of AZD1222 recipients who were seropositive at baseline.

The sample here was peripheral blood, taken on day 0 of AZD1222 vaccination. This sequence originates from an adult in good health. The V gene is TRBV4-1, the J gene TRBJ2-1; 12 nucleotides agree with TRBD2. CDR3 coding DNA: TGCGCCAGCAGCCACCCTAGCGGGGGGGCATCATACAATGAGCAGTTCTTC. Amino acid sequence: CASSHPSGGASYNEQFF.